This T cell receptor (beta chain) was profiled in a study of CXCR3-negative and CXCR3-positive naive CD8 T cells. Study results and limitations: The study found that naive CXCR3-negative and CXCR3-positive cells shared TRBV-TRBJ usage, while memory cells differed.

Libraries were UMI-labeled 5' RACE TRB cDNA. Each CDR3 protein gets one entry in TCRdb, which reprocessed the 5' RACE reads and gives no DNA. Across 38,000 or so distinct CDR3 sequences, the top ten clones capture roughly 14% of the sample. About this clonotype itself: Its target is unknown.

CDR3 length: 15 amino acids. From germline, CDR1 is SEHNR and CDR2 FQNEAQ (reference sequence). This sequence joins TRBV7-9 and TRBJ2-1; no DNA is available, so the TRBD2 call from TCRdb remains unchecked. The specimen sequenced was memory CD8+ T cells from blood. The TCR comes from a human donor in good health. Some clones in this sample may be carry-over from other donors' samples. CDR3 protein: CASSLRDLPYNEQFF.